This paragraph reports one T cell receptor (beta chain). The target antigen is unknown. The data were taken from a study of immune evolution from preneoplasia to lung adenocarcinoma. Two lung cancer pathologists independently confirmed each histologic diagnosis. Using immunoSEQ multiplex PCR, the repertoire was profiled, and TCRdb retains in-frame clones only, with some absent. The sample records under 9,000 clones, about 76% being singletons. Germline V gene lookup returns CDR1 LNHDA and CDR2 SQIVND (reference sequence). The CDR3 extends over 16 amino acids. Trimming took off 5 bases at V and 5 bases at J, with 21 bases between the two ends. General study results and limits: Highest clonality occurred in KRAS-mutant, not EGFR-mutant or double wild-type, nodules. From normal lung to invasive adenocarcinoma, top clone frequencies appeared to decrease. Later-stage lesions appeared to have more T cells, more diversity, less clonality.

Input material: FFPE minimally invasive lung adenocarcinoma tissue. This chain connects TRBV19 to TRBJ2-5; perhaps TRBD1 as D (5 bases). The TCR comes from a person between 65 and 80 years old with lung adenocarcinoma. The CDR3 bases are TGTGCCAGTAGTCCCCTAGTAACAGGATATGGGGAGACCCAGTACTTC. Its translation is CASSPLVTGYGETQYF.